This TCR beta chain derives from a study of shared clonotypes between healthy human individuals. Across the study: A couple of female and three male donors aged 18 to 49 were enrolled.

Trimming removed 5 bases at V and 0 bases at J, with 14 bases between. This CDR3 is built from 15 residues. Germline assignment: CDR1 MNHEY and CDR2 SVGAGI. Repertoires were generated with immunoSEQ multiplex PCR, while TCRdb's copy carries only in-frame clones and drops some. The sample has 2 million to 2.5 million clones, about 94% seen once. CD45RO-negative CD8 cells positively selected for CCR7 made up the naive population, which excluded terminally differentiated effector memory CD45RA+ cells. Free of recent acute infections or vaccinations, the donors were healthy HIV-negative adults. This rearrangement joins TRBV6-5 to TRBJ2-7, with D perhaps TRBD1 (6 bases). Specimen: naive CD8+ T cells sorted from blood. The sequence was collected from a man aged 18 to 29 in good health. The CDR3 protein is CASSIGQRSSYEQYF. The CDR3 nucleotides read TGTGCCAGCAGTATAGGACAGCGCTCCTCCTACGAGCAGTACTTC.